The 22 T cell receptor beta chains presented below share a single source sample, sequenced in a study of blood T cell repertoires in COVID-19. TCRdb keeps only in-frame clones here, not all; method: immunoSEQ multiplex PCR. The sample yields under 150,000 clones, more than 80% seen once. The sequenced sample consisted of peripheral blood. The receptors here all came from a woman in her fifties or sixties with active COVID-19.

V and J are TRBV7-3 and TRBJ2-1; D might be TRBD2 (6 bases). Germline CDR1 is SGHTA and CDR2 is FQGTGA. This CDR3 spans 14 amino acids. The V end was cut by 5 bases, the J end by 10 bases, with 18 bases between. The CDR3, as DNA: TGTGCCAGCAGCCTATTGGGCGGGGCAAAGGAGCAGTTCTTC. Its translation: CASSLLGGAKEQFF.

The rearrangement uses TRBV7-6 and TRBJ2-3; 11 bases agree with TRBD2. Germline-derived CDR1 and CDR2 are SGHVS and FNYEAQ. The CDR3 runs 16 residues. J lost 6 bases, V lost 5 bases, and 10 bases had no gene match. The CDR3 DNA reads TGTGCCAGCAGCCTCGTAGCGGGGGGGACCAGGGATACGCAGTATTTT. The encoded protein is CASSLVAGGTRDTQYF.

The chain links TRBV19 to TRBJ1-1; D is possibly TRBD1 (5 bases). Germline loops: CDR1 LNHDA, CDR2 SQIVND (reference sequence). Trimming shortened V by 9 bases and J by 4 bases, and 18 bases separated the two germline ends. CDR3 length equals 14 residues. CDR3 protein: CARNRSVGGTEAFF. The CDR3 region has the DNA TGTGCCAGGAATCGAAGTGTGGGGGGCACTGAAGCTTTCTTT.

This chain joins TRBV6-5 and TRBJ1-5; D gene ambiguous. CDR3 size: 12 residues. CDR1 MNHEY and CDR2 SVGAGI come from the germline V gene. Trimming pared 10 bases from V and 0 bases from J, leaving 7 bases between. CDR3 loop: CATYSSNQPQHF. CDR3 nucleotide sequence: TGTGCCACCTACAGTAGCAATCAGCCCCAGCATTTT.

The chain employs TRBV6-4 and TRBJ2-7; TRBD2 matches at 16 bases. Per the germline V gene, CDR1 is MRHNA and CDR2 is SNTAGT. The CDR3 runs to 17 residues. J lost 5 bases, V lost 2 bases, and 6 bases had no gene match. CDR3 in amino acids: CASSDGTSGRAGDEQYF. The CDR3 bases are TGTGCCAGCAGTGACGGGACTAGCGGGAGGGCCGGGGACGAGCAGTACTTC.

The V gene is TRBV6-4, the J gene TRBJ2-1; TRBD1 matches 8 bases. Trimming took 6 bases from V and 0 from J; bases not matched to a gene: 7. CDR3 length equals 16 residues. Germline lookup yields CDR1 MRHNA and CDR2 SNTAGT. This CDR3 reads CASSGQGSSSYNEQFF. CDR3 nucleotides: TGTGCCAGCAGCGGACAGGGCTCGAGCTCCTACAATGAGCAGTTCTTC.

The V and J genes are TRBV5-1 and TRBJ2-7; 11 nucleotides align to TRBD2. The V gene's germline CDR1 is SGHRS and CDR2 YFSETQ. J gave up 5 bases and V 0 bases, and 4 bases lay outside the gene matches. This CDR3 region has 15 residues. Here the CDR3 reads CASSLGLAGIHEQYF. CDR3 coding DNA: TGCGCCAGCAGCTTGGGACTAGCGGGAATCCACGAGCAGTACTTC.

This clone has more than one count but fewer than ten. The chain joins TRBV18 to TRBJ2-1; TRBD1 matches at 11 bases. Germline-derived CDR1 and CDR2 are KGHSH and LQKENI. The junction had 5 bases not matched to a gene; V was cut back by 1 base and J by 6 bases. The CDR3 is made up of 16 amino acids. In DNA, the CDR3 is TGTGCCAGCTCACCACTGCCCGGGACAGGGGGCAATGAGCAGTTCTTC. Protein sequence: CASSPLPGTGGNEQFF.

The genes are TRBV6-2 or TRBV6-3 and TRBJ2-3; 10 bases are shared with TRBD2. CDR3 size: 22 residues. V shed 6 bases and J 2 bases; nucleotides not matched to a gene: 26. CDR1 is MNHEY and CDR2 is SVGEGT in the germline V gene. The CDR3 sequence is CASSPREWELAGPIRYTDTQYF. The CDR3 coding sequence is TGTGCCAGCAGCCCCCGCGAGTGGGAACTAGCGGGACCCATTAGATACACAGATACGCAGTATTTT.

The gene calls are TRBV27 and TRBJ1-6; unclear D gene. Looked up from germline, CDR1 is MNHEY and CDR2 is SMNVEV (reference sequence). V was pared by 2 bases and J by 8 bases, with 16 bases between. The CDR3 runs 16 residues. CDR3 sequence: CASSLTPYSGYSPLHF. CDR3 sequence (DNA): TGTGCCAGCAGTTTAACCCCGTACTCGGGATATTCACCCCTCCACTTT.

This clone was seen more than once but under ten times. This sequence joins TRBV4-3 and TRBJ2-5; tentative D call: TRBD2 (6 bases). Germline lookup yields CDR1 LGHNA and CDR2 YSLEER. Trimming left V 1 base short and J 5 bases short, with 17 bases between. CDR3 length: 16 amino acids. The CDR3 DNA is TGCGCCAGCAGCCAAGGGGGAGGATTTGGGCAGGAGACCCAGTACTTC. This encodes CASSQGGGFGQETQYF.

CDR3 protein: CASSQNLEPNYGYTF. The CDR3 DNA reads TGTGCCAGCTCACAGAATCTAGAGCCTAACTATGGCTACACCTTC. The V gene is TRBV18, the J gene TRBJ1-2; D is ambiguous. Germline CDR1 reads KGHSH; CDR2 reads LQKENI. V was shortened by 4 bases and J by 0 bases, with 12 bases between the two germline ends. This CDR3 region has 15 residues.

The sample holds one count of this clone. J is TRBJ2-2 and V is TRBV7-9; 8 positions match TRBD2. The CDR3 is 14 amino acids. CDR1 is SEHNR, CDR2 FQNEAQ, per germline (reference sequence). Germline trimming cut 4 bases from V and 5 bases from J; bases unmatched to any gene: 3. CDR3 DNA: TGTGCCAGCAGCTCTCGGGGGGGGACCGGGGAGCTGTTTTTT. The encoded protein is CASSSRGGTGELFF.

V usage is TRBV2 and J usage is TRBJ1-5, with D unclear. The germline CDR1 and CDR2 sequences are SNHLY and FYNNEI. The CDR3 loop spans 13 amino acids. The V end was cut by 3 bases, the J end by 6 bases, with 9 bases between. CDR3 nucleotide sequence: TGTGCCAGCAGTGACAGGCAGGTTCAGCCCCAGCATTTT. It translates to CASSDRQVQPQHF.

J is TRBJ2-1 and V is TRBV19, with D possibly matching TRBD2 (6 bases). Germline V gene sequence: CDR1 LNHDA, CDR2 SQIVND (reference sequence). V was cut by 3 bases and J by 13 bases, with 19 bases left in between. The CDR3 sequence is 14 residues long. The CDR3 DNA is TGTGCCAGTAGTATGGATCACCGGGCCGGGAGTCAGTTCTTC. This codes for CASSMDHRAGSQFF.

The J gene is TRBJ1-6, the V gene TRBV6-5, with 9 bases aligning to TRBD1. V lost 5 bases, J lost 7 bases, and 6 bases stayed unmatched. Germline CDR1 MNHEY, CDR2 SVGAGI. This CDR3 has 15 residues. DNA of the CDR3: TGTGCCAGCAGTCTCCTAGGACAGGGGAATTCACCCCTCCACTTT. This gives the protein CASSLLGQGNSPLHF.

V and J are TRBV27 and TRBJ2-1; no definite D call. Germline V gene lookup returns CDR1 MNHEY and CDR2 SMNVEV (reference sequence). The CDR3 contains 16 residues. Trimming removed 6 bases at V and 0 bases at J, with 15 bases between. The CDR3 sequence: CASRIDPLSSYNEQFF. CDR3 bases: TGTGCCAGCAGGATAGATCCTCTTAGCTCCTACAATGAGCAGTTCTTC.

The genes are TRBV7-9 and TRBJ2-4; TRBD2 agrees at 12 bases. Per the germline V gene, CDR1 is SEHNR and CDR2 is FQNEAQ (reference sequence). V lost 3 bases and J lost 6; bases outside the gene matches: 3. CDR3 length equals 15 residues. CDR3 coding DNA: TGTGCCAGCAGCTTGACTAGCGGGAGCCTAAACATTCAGTACTTC. This codes for CASSLTSGSLNIQYF.

The rearrangement links TRBV6-2 or TRBV6-3 to TRBJ2-5, with D possibly matching TRBD1 (5 bases). Germline V gene lookup returns CDR1 MNHEY and CDR2 SVGEGT. V was pared by 5 bases and J by 7 bases, with 17 bases between. CDR3 size: 14 residues. CDR3 DNA sequence: TGTGCCAGCAGTACAGATGGGGCTTGGTGGACCCAGTACTTC. Its translation: CASSTDGAWWTQYF.

The chain links TRBV5-6 to TRBJ2-7; 8 bases map to TRBD1. The CDR3 consists of 16 residues. Germline V gene sequence: CDR1 SGHDT, CDR2 YYEEEE. The trim removed 4 bases at V and 4 bases at J, leaving 13 bases unmatched. DNA of the CDR3: TGTGCCAGCAGCGGTGGAGGACAGGGTCCTGGGTACGAGCAGTACTTC. Its translation: CASSGGGQGPGYEQYF.

The rearrangement links TRBV7-2 to TRBJ2-1; D not resolved. CDR3 length: 15 residues. Deletions cut 5 bases from V and 10 bases from J, with 21 bases between. The germline CDR1 and CDR2 sequences are SGHTA and FQGNSA. CDR3 loop: CASSTRPWLAPEQFF. The CDR3 coding sequence is TGTGCCAGCAGCACACGCCCCTGGTTGGCACCCGAGCAGTTCTTC.

The CDR3 nucleotides read TGTGCCAGCAGCCTGGGACTTCTTTCCTACAATGAGCAGTTCTTC. It is translated as CASSLGLLSYNEQFF. The rearrangement joins TRBV7-6 to TRBJ2-1; tentatively, D is TRBD2 (6 bases). Germline values: CDR1 SGHVS, CDR2 FNYEAQ. The CDR3 spans 15 residues. Trimming stripped 5 bases from V and 1 base from J, with 12 bases between.